This T cell receptor beta chain derives from a study of lymphopenia after photon versus proton radiotherapy. Germline values: CDR1 LGHNA, CDR2 YSLEER. The CDR3 loop spans 16 amino acids. Trimming took 0 bases from V and 4 from J, leaving 13 bases between them. Libraries were prepared by immunoSEQ multiplex PCR; TCRdb keeps only in-frame clonotypes and omits some of them. The top ten clones hold approximately 6.5% of a sample with 25,000 to 35,000 clones, almost 90% of them seen once. Overall study findings and caveats: After lymphocyte nadir, photon-treated repertoires showed oligoclonal expansion, especially CD8+ Temra. Under photons, naive T cells and diversity fell while effector/memory populations rose.

As for this clone: The antigen is undetermined.

The receptor was derived from a woman between 45 and 65 years old with pancreatic cancer. The chain joins TRBV4-3 to TRBJ2-1, with D maybe TRBD2 (5 bases). The specimen was peripheral blood, collected from a patient treated with photon-based radiotherapy. In nucleotides, the CDR3 is TGCGCCAGCAGCCAAGATGTGCGGAGGCCTTACAATGAGCAGTTCTTC. This translates into CASSQDVRRPYNEQFF.